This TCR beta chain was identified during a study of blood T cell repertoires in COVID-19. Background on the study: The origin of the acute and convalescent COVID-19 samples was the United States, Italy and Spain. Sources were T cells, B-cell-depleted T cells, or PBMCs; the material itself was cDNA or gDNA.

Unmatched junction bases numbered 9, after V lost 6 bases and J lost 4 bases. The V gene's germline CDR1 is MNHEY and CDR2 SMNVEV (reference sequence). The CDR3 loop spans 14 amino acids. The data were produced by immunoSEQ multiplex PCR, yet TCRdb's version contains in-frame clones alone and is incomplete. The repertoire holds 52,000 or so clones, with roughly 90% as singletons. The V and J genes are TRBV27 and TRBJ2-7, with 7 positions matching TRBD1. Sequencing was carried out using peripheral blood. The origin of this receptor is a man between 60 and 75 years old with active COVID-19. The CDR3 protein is CASRHGRGQYEQYF. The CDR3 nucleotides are TGTGCCAGCAGACATGGAAGGGGGCAATACGAGCAGTACTTC.